These 32 T cell receptor beta chains originate from one sample sequenced in a study of T cells in women clearing cervical HPV infection. TCRdb's table, derived via immunoSEQ multiplex PCR, lists solely in-frame clones and lacks some. The sample totals under 50,000 clones. Sequencing input: blood buffy coat. These receptors all come from a woman between 18 and 70 years old with a cervical HPV16 infection that either progressed to CIN3+ or cleared (not recorded which).

Details on this clone: With the read ending 3 residues before the CDR3 end, the germline J gene is used to fill in that end. This chain uses TRBV18 with TRBJ1-1; D is unclear. The CDR3 contains 16 residues. Germline V gene sequence: CDR1 KGHSH, CDR2 LQKENI. CDR3 residues: CASSPPGADPRETAFF. The sequenced CDR3 bases are TGTGCCAGCTCACCACCGGGAGCGGACCCGAGGGAGACA.

CDR3 sequence: CAWSLSSGANVLFF. The CDR3 bases that were read are TGTGCCTGGAGTTTGTCCTCTGGGGCCAACGTG. The chain couples TRBV30 to TRBJ2-2; tentatively, D is TRBD1 (5 bases). With the read ending 3 residues before the CDR3 end, the germline J gene is used to fill in that end. Germline V gene sequence: CDR1 GTSNPN, CDR2 SVGIG (reference sequence). CDR3 size: 14 residues. The whole variable domain, filled in from reference TRBV30 and TRBJ2-2, reads SQTIHQWPATLVQPVGSPLSLECTVEGTSNPNLYWYRQAAGRGLQLLFYSVGIGQISSEVPQNLSASRPQDRQFILSSKKLLLSDSGFYLCAWSLSSGANVLFFGEGSRLTVL.

To note about this clone: The read finishes 3 residues shy of the CDR3 end, and the germline J gene is used to complete it. This chain joins TRBV6-2 or TRBV6-3 and TRBJ1-2; TRBD1 might be the D (6 bases). The CDR3 spans 16 residues. CDR1 is MNHEY and CDR2 is SVGEGT in the germline V gene. The CDR3 sequence is CASSYSPGSNRDTYTF. The sequenced part of the CDR3 DNA is TGTGCCAGCAGTTACTCGCCGGGCTCAAACAGGGATACC.

On this clone itself: The sequence runs out 3 residues before the end of the CDR3; the remainder is reconstructed from the germline J gene. This chain uses TRBV7-9 with TRBJ2-4; 12 bases are a match to TRBD2. The germline V gene has CDR1 SEHNR and CDR2 FQNEAQ (reference sequence). The CDR3 runs 14 residues. The CDR3 is CASSSRGLAGTQYF. The CDR3 bases that were read are TGTGCCAGCAGCTCCAGGGGACTAGCGGGTACT.

Turning to this clone: Sequence at one end of the junction differs from germline and may be a read error. The missing CDR3 end, 3 residues past where the read stops, is filled in from the germline J gene. The gene calls are TRBV4-2 and TRBJ2-1, with 8 positions matching TRBD2. CDR1 is LGHNA and CDR2 is YNFKEQ in the germline V gene. There are 17 residues in the CDR3. The CDR3 spells CASSQDGGTRPYNEQFF. CDR3 DNA (partial): TGCGCCAGCAGCCAAGATGGCGGGACTAGGCCCTACAATGAG.

On this clone: The observed sequence ends 3 residues before the CDR3 terminus, with the missing tail filled in from the germline J gene. The rearrangement links TRBV5-4 to TRBJ1-1; the match to TRBD1 covers 9 bases. The germline V gene has CDR1 SGHNT and CDR2 YYREEE (reference sequence). V lost 3 bases and J lost 3; bases outside the gene matches: 9. The CDR3 consists of 16 residues. The sequenced part of the CDR3 DNA is TGTGCCAGCAGCTGGGCCCGACAGGGGGGGGACACTGAA. It yields the protein CASSWARQGGDTE. The whole CDR3 region reads CASSWARQGGDTEAFF.

A remark on this clone: The read gets to within 3 residues of the CDR3 end, and the germline J gene fills in the rest. This chain joins TRBV5-1 and TRBJ1-2; 8 nucleotides align to TRBD1. This CDR3 spans 15 amino acids. The junction had 8 bases not matched to a gene; V was cut back by 0 bases and J by 7 bases. The germline V gene has CDR1 SGHRS and CDR2 YFSETQ. The part of the CDR3 DNA that was read is TGCGCCAGCAGCTTGGTTTCAGGGGGCGTTGGTGGC. Its protein is CASSLVSGGVGG. The whole CDR3 protein is CASSLVSGGVGGYTF.

In regard to this clone: The read is 3 residues too short to cover the CDR3 end, so that end is filled in from the germline J gene. The V call is TRBV19, the J call TRBJ2-2; possible D gene TRBD1, 5 bases. Germline V lookup: CDR1 LNHDA, CDR2 SQIVND (reference sequence). The CDR3 has 13 amino acids. CDR3 DNA (partial): TGTGCCAGTTCGACAGCCGACGGTGAAAAG. This translates into CASSTADGEK. The entire CDR3 protein reads CASSTADGEKLFF.

Details on this clone: The CDR3 is cut off 3 residues early in the read; its end comes from the germline J gene. The rearrangement links TRBV6-1 to TRBJ1-5; D ambiguous. V was clipped by 0 bases and J by 7 bases, with 22 bases between them. Germline CDR1 reads MNHNS; CDR2 reads SASEGT. The length of the CDR3 is 18 residues. The sequenced CDR3 bases are TGTGCCAGCAGTGAAGCGCGGCCAGCAGAGACGCGGAGACAGCCC. Translating it yields CASSEARPAETRRQP. The full CDR3 protein reads CASSEARPAETRRQPQHF.

As for this clone: The read halts 3 residues ahead of the CDR3 end, with the missing end drawn from the germline J gene. V gene TRBV20-1 combines with J gene TRBJ1-4; D possibly corresponds to TRBD1 (5 bases). The V gene's germline CDR1 is DFQATT and CDR2 SNEGSKA (reference sequence). This CDR3 has 14 residues. V shed 5 bases and J shed 3 bases, with 13 bases lying between them. The CDR3 bases that were read are TGCAGTGCTCCTCAGGGTTTGGCTAATGAAAAA. It encodes CSAPQGLANEK. The whole CDR3 reads CSAPQGLANEKLFF.

On this clone: The read terminates 3 residues before the CDR3 end, so the remaining end is supplied by the germline J gene. The J gene is TRBJ2-3, the V gene TRBV30; TRBD2 is a possible D gene (6 bases). V was pared by 2 bases and J by 7 bases, with 16 bases between. Germline CDR1 GTSNPN, CDR2 SVGIG (reference sequence). The CDR3 length is 14 residues. The chain's CDR3 is CAWSKPAGGNTQYF. Partial CDR3 DNA: TGTGCCTGGAGTAAACCGGCTGGCGGGAATACG.

Concerning this clone: With the read ending 3 residues before the CDR3 end, the germline J gene is used to fill in that end. The chain carries TRBV6-1 and TRBJ2-3; TRBD2 aligns across 14 bases. The CDR3 is 16 residues long. Germline trimming cut 4 bases from V and 6 bases from J; bases unmatched to any gene: 6. Per germline, CDR1 MNHNS and CDR2 SASEGT. CDR3 DNA (partial): TGTGCCAGCAGTGTGTCGACTAGCGGGAGGGCCGATACG. This codes for CASSVSTSGRADT. The whole CDR3 region reads CASSVSTSGRADTQYF.

In regard to this clone: The sequenced fragment ends 3 residues before the CDR3 boundary, so the rest is inferred from the germline J gene. This chain links TRBV27 with TRBJ1-2; unclear D gene. CDR3 length equals 11 residues. The germline gives CDR1 MNHEY, CDR2 SMNVEV (reference sequence). The sequenced CDR3 bases are TGTGCCAGCAGTTCTGGGCTCGGC. Its translation: CASSSGLG. The entire CDR3 is CASSSGLGYTF.

A remark on this clone: The CDR3 end lies 3 residues beyond the end of the read and is filled in from the germline J gene. The V and J genes are TRBV28 and TRBJ2-7; either TRBD1 or TRBD2 may fit D (6 bases each). Germline-derived CDR1 and CDR2 are MDHEN and SYDVKM. Trimming took off 6 bases at V and 3 bases at J, with 18 bases between the two ends. The CDR3 length is 15 residues. The chain's CDR3 is CASSLAAGEIYEQYF. CDR3 DNA, as far as it was read: TGTGCCAGCAGCTTAGCGGCAGGGGAAATCTACGAG.

Concerning this clone itself: The CDR3 extends 3 residues past the end of the read, so its final part is completed from the germline J gene. The chain recombines TRBV5-1 with TRBJ2-1; TRBD2 agrees at 9 bases. V shed 0 bases, J shed 4 bases, and the junction held 5 bases outside the gene matches. CDR3 length: 16 amino acids. Germline CDR1 is SGHRS and CDR2 is YFSETQ. This CDR3 is CASSLGAGGWYNEQFF. CDR3 DNA (partial): TGCGCCAGCAGCTTGGGGGCGGGAGGGTGGTACAATGAG.

In regard to this clone: The read comes to an end 3 residues before the CDR3 does, leaving the germline J gene to fill in the end. This sequence joins TRBV6-4 and TRBJ2-3, with TRBD2 identical over 9 bases. Per germline, CDR1 MRHNA and CDR2 SNTAGT. The CDR3 loop spans 14 amino acids. This chain's CDR3 is CASSAGSGRSPQYF. CDR3 bases read: TGTGCCAGCTCGGCGGGGAGCGGGAGGTCGCCG.

In the case of this clone: The sequence runs out 3 residues before the end of the CDR3; the remainder is reconstructed from the germline J gene. The chain uses TRBV2 and TRBJ1-1; D possibly corresponds to TRBD1 (6 bases). Trimming took off 6 bases at V and 1 base at J, with 12 bases between the two ends. The CDR3 sequence is 14 residues long. From germline, CDR1 is SNHLY and CDR2 FYNNEI. CDR3 DNA (partial): TGTGCCAGCAGAAAGGGACAAGGGAACACTGAA. Translated: CASRKGQGNTE. The whole CDR3 reads CASRKGQGNTEAFF. Drawing the rest from reference TRBV2 and TRBJ1-1, the complete variable domain is EPEVTQTPSHQVTQMGQEVILRCVPISNHLYFYWYRQILGQKVEFLVSFYNNEISEKSEIFDDQFSVERPDGSNFTLKIRSTKLEDSAMYFCASRKGQGNTEAFFGQGTRLTVV.

According to its frequency, this clone is medium-sized. Sequencing ends 3 residues short of the CDR3 end; the germline J gene provides the rest. This chain connects TRBV4-2 to TRBJ2-7; 11 bases are shared with TRBD2. The germline V gene encodes CDR1 LGHNA and CDR2 YNFKEQ. The CDR3 contains 20 residues. J was trimmed by 0 bases and V by 4 bases; bases with no gene match: 17. The sequenced CDR3 bases are TGTGCCAGCAGCCTCCTGATGCGGACTAGCGGGCTTATGATCTCCTACGAG. Translated: CASSLLMRTSGLMISYE. The CDR3 reads in full as CASSLLMRTSGLMISYEQYF.

Turning to this clone: The read is 3 residues too short to cover the CDR3 end, so that end is filled in from the germline J gene. The chain uses TRBV20-1 and TRBJ1-5; D gene uncertain. Trimming pared 5 bases from V and 2 bases from J, leaving 13 bases between. Germline-derived CDR1 and CDR2 are DFQATT and SNEGSKA (reference sequence). CDR3 size: 14 residues. The DNA read from the CDR3 is TGCAGTGCTTCAGACAACCGAGGCAATCAGCCC. Amino acids: CSASDNRGNQP. The whole CDR3 protein reads CSASDNRGNQPQHF.

A remark on this clone: With the read ending 3 residues before the CDR3 end, the germline J gene is used to fill in that end. The rearrangement joins TRBV7-2 to TRBJ1-2, with no clear D. Germline V gene data show CDR1 as SGHTA and CDR2 as FQGNSA. The CDR3 contains 15 residues. CDR3: CASSLTSDPYNDYTF. The DNA read from the CDR3 is TGTGCCAGCAGCTTAACTAGCGACCCCTACAATGAC. Filled out from reference TRBV7-2 and TRBJ1-2, the complete variable domain reads GAGVSQSPSNKVTEKGKDVELRCDPISGHTALYWYRQSLGQGLEFLIYFQGNSAPDKSGLPSDRFSAERTGGSVSTLTIQRTQQEDSAVYLCASSLTSDPYNDYTFGSGTRLTVV.

Comments on this clone: The CDR3 end is not reached by the read, which stops 3 residues before it; the germline J gene fills it in. The chain couples TRBV11-3 to TRBJ2-5; possibly TRBD2 for D (6 bases). From germline, CDR1 is SGHNT and CDR2 YENEEA. This CDR3 comprises 14 residues. V was shortened by 1 base and J by 3 bases, with 9 bases between the two germline ends. The CDR3 spells CASSLGASEETQYF. CDR3 DNA (partial): TGTGCCAGCAGCTTAGGGGCTAGCGAAGAGACC.

As concerns this clone: The observed sequence ends 3 residues before the CDR3 terminus, with the missing tail filled in from the germline J gene. The rearrangement uses TRBV6-2 or TRBV6-3 and TRBJ2-2; unclear D gene. This CDR3 comprises 15 residues. Germline V gene sequence: CDR1 MNHEY, CDR2 SVGEGT. CDR3 region: CASSPESATNEKLFF. CDR3 DNA (partial): TGTGCCAGCAGCCCGGAGTCTGCAACTAATGAAAAG.

Concerning this clone: The read ends 3 residues early relative to the CDR3; the germline J gene fills the gap. The chain carries TRBV2 and TRBJ2-5, with D possibly being TRBD2 (6 bases). Trimming pared 6 bases from V and 4 bases from J, leaving 12 bases between. This CDR3 is built from 13 residues. Germline V gene lookup returns CDR1 SNHLY and CDR2 FYNNEI. CDR3 region: CASSFFGGETQYF. The covered CDR3 bases are TGTGCCAGCAGCTTCTTCGGGGGAGAGACC.

Worth noting for this clone: The read terminates 3 residues ahead of where the CDR3 ends, so the germline J gene completes it. This chain joins TRBV2 and TRBJ2-1; possibly TRBD1 for D (6 bases). CDR1 is SNHLY, CDR2 FYNNEI, per germline. CDR3 size: 15 residues. The V gene lost 6 bases and the J gene lost 2 bases, with 14 bases spanning the gap. CDR3 sequence reads: CASSDYRVPYNEQFF. CDR3 bases read: TGTGCCAGCAGCGATTACAGGGTCCCCTACAATGAG.

On this clone itself: The read stops 3 residues short of the end of the CDR3; the missing end is completed from the germline J gene. The chain couples TRBV19 to TRBJ1-2, with 8 bases identical to TRBD1. Germline loops: CDR1 LNHDA, CDR2 SQIVND (reference sequence). The CDR3 has 13 amino acids. Partial CDR3 DNA: TGTGCCAGTAGTCAGGGGGCTTCAAGGGAC. Translated: CASSQGASRD. The whole CDR3 reads CASSQGASRDYTF.

The sequenced part of the CDR3 DNA is TGCAGTGCTCTGGGGAGGGGAGAGACC. Amino acid sequence: CSALGRGET. The CDR3 as a whole reads CSALGRGETQYF. This rearrangement joins TRBV20-1 to TRBJ2-5, with 7 nucleotides matching TRBD2. The read terminates 3 residues before the CDR3 end, so the remaining end is supplied by the germline J gene. CDR1 and CDR2 from the germline V gene are DFQATT and SNEGSKA (reference sequence). CDR3 length equals 12 residues. Germline trimming cut 5 bases from V and 4 bases from J; bases unmatched to any gene: 4.

Comments on this clone: The read stops 3 residues short of the end of the CDR3; the missing end is completed from the germline J gene. The gene calls are TRBV5-8 and TRBJ2-3, with a weak D call TRBD1 (6 bases). Trimming removed 4 bases from V and 8 bases from J, with 20 bases in between. Germline values: CDR1 SGHTS, CDR2 YDEGEE. The CDR3 sequence is 15 residues long. Partial CDR3 DNA: TGTGCCAGCAGCGGGTCGGACAGTACTCCGCGTACG. This encodes CASSGSDSTPRT. The whole CDR3 protein is CASSGSDSTPRTQYF.

Of note for this clone: The CDR3 end lies 3 residues beyond the end of the read and is filled in from the germline J gene. The chain has TRBV30 and TRBJ1-4, with no clear D. Germline V gene sequence: CDR1 GTSNPN, CDR2 SVGIG (reference sequence). The CDR3 is made up of 14 amino acids. CDR3 DNA, as far as it was read: TGTGCCTGGATGCGGGGTACCTATAATTCACCA. Residues: CAWMRGTYNSP. The whole CDR3 protein reads CAWMRGTYNSPLFF.

With respect to this clone: The read finishes 3 residues shy of the CDR3 end, and the germline J gene is used to complete it. The V gene is TRBV5-4, the J gene TRBJ1-4; D not resolved. V was trimmed by 4 bases and J by 7 bases, leaving 14 bases between them. The CDR3 covers 14 residues. Germline CDR1 reads SGHNT; CDR2 reads YYREEE (reference sequence). CDR3 DNA, as far as it was read: TGTGCCAGCAGCACTCAGGTGTTCGGTGAAAAA. Translation: CASSTQVFGEK. From start to end, the CDR3 is CASSTQVFGEKLFF.

To note about this clone: Read sequence stops 3 residues before the CDR3 end, and the germline J gene provides the missing end. V and J are TRBV20-1 and TRBJ1-2; no clear D. The CDR3 runs 16 residues. The germline CDR1 and CDR2 sequences are DFQATT and SNEGSKA (reference sequence). The ends were cut back, 3 bases at V and 1 base at J, with 18 bases in the middle. CDR3: CSARSHQAILNYGYTF. The sequenced part of the CDR3 DNA is TGCAGTGCTAGGTCCCACCAGGCGATTCTTAACTATGGC.

The covered CDR3 bases are TGTGCCAGTAGAGAAGGAGGGGAGAATAATTCACCC. It translates to CASREGGENNSP. In full, the CDR3 reads CASREGGENNSPLHF. The chain carries TRBV19 and TRBJ1-6; TRBD1 is a possible D gene (5 bases). The read terminates 3 residues ahead of where the CDR3 ends, so the germline J gene completes it. Per germline, CDR1 LNHDA and CDR2 SQIVND (reference sequence). Trimming removed 6 bases at V and 5 bases at J, with 14 bases between. CDR3 size: 15 residues.

As concerns this clone: The read is 3 residues too short to cover the CDR3 end, so that end is filled in from the germline J gene. This chain connects TRBV24-1 to TRBJ1-6, with 10 nucleotides matching TRBD1. Looked up from germline, CDR1 is KGHDR and CDR2 is SFDVKD. The CDR3 loop spans 16 amino acids. This CDR3 is CATSDPHDRGLLTLHF. The covered CDR3 bases are TGTGCCACCAGTGATCCCCATGACAGGGGGCTATTAACC.